A single T cell receptor (beta chain) is shown here with its context. Germline-derived CDR1 and CDR2 are MGHDK and SYGVNS. CDR3 length: 15 residues. The germline V and J ends were trimmed by 6 bases and 4 bases, with 16 bases remaining between them. The data are from a study of T cell changes during pregnancy in multiple sclerosis. Repertoires were generated with immunoSEQ multiplex PCR, while TCRdb's copy carries only in-frame clones and drops some. The data contain tens of thousands of clones, approximately 91% of them singletons. Specimen: CD4+ T cells from peripheral blood mononuclear cells, collected after pregnancy. The receptor's source is a female donor in good health, enrolled as a control in a pregnancy study. The chain carries TRBV25-1 and TRBJ1-3; D not resolved. CDR3 amino acids: CASSATTLTGNTIYF. Here the CDR3 DNA reads TGTGCCAGCAGCGCGACGACACTCACGGGAAACACCATATATTTT.